The 13 T cell receptor beta chains below all came from one sample that was sequenced in a study of Ad26.COV2.S vaccination and SARS-CoV-2 variants. Treatment described: some 20 received Ad26.COV2.S at low or high dose, single or two shots; roughly 5 received placebo; per-sample allocation not given. The study sampled participants on day 63 after the first vaccine or placebo injection. TCRdb's table, derived via immunoSEQ multiplex PCR, lists solely in-frame clones and lacks some. The data show 330,000 or so clones, roughly 88% seen once. Material: peripheral blood, obtained in a trial of Ad26.COV2.S vaccine versus placebo. These receptors all come from a person between 18 and 65 years old who received the Ad26.COV2.S COVID-19 vaccine or a placebo.

The chain couples TRBV6-5 to TRBJ2-4; 7 positions match TRBD1. The CDR3 runs to 14 residues. V lost 6 bases and J lost 9; bases outside the gene matches: 11. Germline V gene lookup returns CDR1 MNHEY and CDR2 SVGAGI. The chain's CDR3 is CASSPEQGRSIQYF. CDR3 nucleotides: TGTGCCAGCAGCCCAGAACAGGGGAGAAGCATTCAGTACTTC.

This clone was picked up one time. The chain combines TRBV18 with TRBJ2-7; D gene ambiguous. Per germline, CDR1 KGHSH and CDR2 LQKENI. CDR3 length equals 14 residues. V was clipped by 0 bases and J by 5 bases, with 11 bases between them. In DNA form, the CDR3 reads TGTGCCAGCTCACCACCCGGGCAGATCCACGAGCAGTACTTC. It is translated as CASSPPGQIHEQYF.

The rearrangement uses TRBV12-3 or TRBV12-4 and TRBJ1-6; D remains unclear. The V and J ends lost 5 bases and 8 bases respectively, with 4 bases between them. The CDR3 loop spans 11 amino acids. The CDR3 region has the DNA TGTGCCAGCAGTCTCGATTCACCCCTCCACTTT. Its protein product is CASSLDSPLHF.

With regard to this clone: At one end, the junction sequence differs from germline, possibly due to a read error. The gene calls are TRBV2 and TRBJ1-1, with unresolved D. From germline, CDR1 is SNHLY and CDR2 FYNNEI. CDR3 length equals 12 residues. The CDR3 loop is CASSAVKTEAFF. The CDR3 region has the DNA TGTGCCAGCAGTGCCGTGAAGACTGAAGCTTTCTTT.

V usage is TRBV19 and J usage is TRBJ2-2; D gene ambiguous. Germline lookup yields CDR1 LNHDA and CDR2 SQIVND (reference sequence). The germline V and J ends were trimmed by 5 bases and 8 bases, with 9 bases remaining between them. The CDR3 has 12 amino acids. CDR3 residues: CASSPTAGELFF. The DNA of the CDR3 is TGTGCCAGTAGTCCCACGGCGGGGGAGCTGTTTTTT.

The chain combines TRBV6-5 with TRBJ1-2, with D perhaps TRBD1 (5 bases). The V end lost 0 bases, the J end lost 3 bases, and 5 bases lay between the germline ends. The CDR3 runs 13 residues. Per germline, CDR1 MNHEY and CDR2 SVGAGI. The CDR3 sequence: CASSYSTDYGYTF. The CDR3 DNA reads TGTGCCAGCAGTTACTCGACAGACTATGGCTACACCTTC.

This clone occurred once. The chain couples TRBV11-1 to TRBJ2-1; D unclear. Germline V gives CDR1 SGHAT, CDR2 FQDESV (reference sequence). The CDR3 consists of 12 residues. V lost 5 bases and J lost 3, with 5 bases in between. The CDR3 DNA reads as TGTGCCAGCAGCCAAGACTACAATGAGCAGTTCTTC. It translates to CASSQDYNEQFF.

V usage is TRBV9 and J usage is TRBJ1-2; TRBD1 matches at 7 bases. CDR3 length: 14 residues. Germline V gene lookup returns CDR1 SGDLS and CDR2 YYNGEE. V lost 7 bases to trimming and J lost 4 bases; unmatched junction nucleotides: 10. CDR3 residues: CASHRYRGGYGYTF. The CDR3 DNA reads TGTGCCAGCCATCGGTACAGGGGTGGCTATGGCTACACCTTC.

For the CDR3, the DNA is TGTGCCAGCAGCCCGGCTGGCTGGGTAGCCGAGCAGTACTTC. Translating it yields CASSPAGWVAEQYF. The genes are TRBV6-2 or TRBV6-3 and TRBJ2-7, with D unclear. Germline lookup yields CDR1 MNHEY and CDR2 SVGEGT. The V gene lost 6 bases and the J gene lost 6 bases, with 18 bases spanning the gap. The CDR3 contains 14 residues.

V gene TRBV6-2 or TRBV6-3 combines with J gene TRBJ2-7; D not certain. The CDR3 is made up of 13 amino acids. V was clipped by 5 bases and J by 3 bases, with 11 bases between them. CDR1 and CDR2 (germline): MNHEY, SVGEGT. Here the CDR3 DNA reads TGTGCCAGCAGTCGCCTCGGGTTCTACGAGCAGTACGTC. Protein product: CASSRLGFYEQYV.

Only a few counts were recorded for this clone. The genes are TRBV5-1 and TRBJ1-2, with D tentatively TRBD1 (5 bases). The CDR3 totals 16 residues. Germline CDR1 SGHRS, CDR2 YFSETQ. The ends were cut back, 3 bases at V and 4 bases at J, with 19 bases in the middle. Here the CDR3 DNA reads TGCGCCAGCAGCTCAACCCTTCCAGGGCTCGGCTATGGCTACACCTTC. Encoded protein: CASSSTLPGLGYGYTF.

The chain couples TRBV13 to TRBJ2-1, with TRBD2 matching over 11 bases. Trimming cost V 3 bases and J 8 bases; bases outside gene matches: 6. Germline V gives CDR1 PRHDT, CDR2 FYEKMQ (reference sequence). The CDR3 is made up of 15 amino acids. The CDR3 DNA follows: TGTGCCAGCAGCTTTAGGCTAGCGGGGGGTTATGAGCAGTTCTTC. This sequence encodes CASSFRLAGGYEQFF.

J is TRBJ2-7 and V is TRBV19; 7 nucleotides match TRBD1. The CDR3 runs to 14 residues. V lost 6 bases to trimming and J lost 4 bases; unmatched junction nucleotides: 9. Germline loops: CDR1 LNHDA, CDR2 SQIVND (reference sequence). The CDR3 spells CASSKPGQTYEQYF. CDR3 sequence (DNA): TGTGCCAGTAGCAAACCGGGACAGACTTACGAGCAGTACTTC.